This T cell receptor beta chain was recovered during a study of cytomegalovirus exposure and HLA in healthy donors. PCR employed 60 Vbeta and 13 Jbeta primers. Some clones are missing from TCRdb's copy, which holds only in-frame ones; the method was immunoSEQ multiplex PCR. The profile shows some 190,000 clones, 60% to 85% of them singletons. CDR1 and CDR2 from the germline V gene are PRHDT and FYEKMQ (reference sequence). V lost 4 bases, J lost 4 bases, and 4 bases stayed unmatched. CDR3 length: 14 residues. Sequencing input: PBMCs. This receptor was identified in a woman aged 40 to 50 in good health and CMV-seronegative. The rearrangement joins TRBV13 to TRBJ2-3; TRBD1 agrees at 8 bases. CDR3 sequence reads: CASSSGTGPDTQYF. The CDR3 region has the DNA TGTGCCAGCAGCTCCGGGACAGGCCCAGATACGCAGTATTTT. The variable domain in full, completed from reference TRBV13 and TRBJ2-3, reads AAGVIQSPRHLIKEKRETATLKCYPIPRHDTVYWYQQGPGQDPQFLISFYEKMQSDKGSIPDRFSAQQFSDYHSELNMSSLELGDSALYFCASSSGTGPDTQYFGPGTRLTVL.